This TCR beta chain is from a study of low-dose radiotherapy and immunotherapy resistance in tumors. Turning to the study itself: Cohort 2 was treated with 1 Gy per fraction every two weeks, amounting to 13 Gy across 26 weeks. Patients were treated with intravenous nivolumab at 240 mg every two weeks and were also dosed with ipilimumab at 1 mg/kg every six weeks.

Trimming shortened V by 10 bases and J by 4 bases, and 8 bases separated the two germline ends. Germline CDR1 SGHTA, CDR2 FQGNSA. This CDR3 has 11 residues. Time point given: after trial treatment. As to treatment: LDRT plus nivolumab, ipilimumab, low-dose cyclophosphamide and aspirin (RACIN trial). Each patient who was eligible had an advanced solid tumor with no tumor-infiltrating lymphocytes. Ten or more counts support this clonotype. Alpha and beta chains were covered, as first-strand cDNA relied on TRAV- and TRBV-specific primers. Using a constant-region primer together with a V-primer adapter, TCRs were subjected to around 20 PCR cycles of amplification. TCRdb ran MiXCR on the reads and lists one entry per CDR3 protein. The sample shows around 80,000 distinct CDR3 sequences, over 15% of them seen only once.

This rearrangement joins TRBV7-2 to TRBJ1-5; D gene uncertain. This TCR was sampled from a male donor with prostate cancer. This specimen consisted of PBMCs, obtained after low-dose radiotherapy plus immunotherapy. The CDR3, as DNA: TGTGCCACGGGAGGAAATCAGCCCCAGCATTTT. Translated: CATGGNQPQHF.